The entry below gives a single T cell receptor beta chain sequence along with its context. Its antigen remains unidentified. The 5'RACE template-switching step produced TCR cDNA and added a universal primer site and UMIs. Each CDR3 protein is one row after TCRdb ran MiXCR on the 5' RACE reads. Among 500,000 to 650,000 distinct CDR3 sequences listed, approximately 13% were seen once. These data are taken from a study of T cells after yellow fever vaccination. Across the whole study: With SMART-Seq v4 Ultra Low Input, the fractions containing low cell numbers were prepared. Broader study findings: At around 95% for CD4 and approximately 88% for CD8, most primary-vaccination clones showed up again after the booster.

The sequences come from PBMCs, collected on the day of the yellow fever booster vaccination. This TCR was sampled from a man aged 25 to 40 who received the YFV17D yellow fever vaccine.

CDR3 in DNA: TGCAGTGCTAACGGCGTTCGGGGAGGGGGGCAAGAGACCCAGTACTTC. Translating gives CSANGVRGGGQETQYF. This chain connects TRBV20-1 to TRBJ2-5, with a possible D match to TRBD2 (7 bases). This CDR3 contains 16 residues. The V gene's germline CDR1 is DFQATT and CDR2 SNEGSKA (reference sequence). Between the trimmed V and J ends, which lost 4 bases and 2 bases, there was a span of 20 bases.